This record covers a single T cell receptor (beta chain). Trimming cost V 5 bases and J 6 bases; bases outside gene matches: 9. This CDR3 contains 15 residues. Germline CDR1 and CDR2: SGHNT and YYREEE (reference sequence). Sequencing was performed with immunoSEQ multiplex PCR; in TCRdb, only in-frame clones are kept and a portion is missing. Of about 70,000 clones in the sample, approximately 78% were seen once. The data were taken from a study of blood T cell repertoires in COVID-19. Sequencing was carried out using peripheral blood. This sequence originates from a man older than 75 with acute or convalescent COVID-19. V usage is TRBV5-4 and J usage is TRBJ2-5; 11 nucleotides agree with TRBD1. In nucleotides, the CDR3 is TGTGCCAGCAGTCTCTGGGACAGGGGGGGAAAGACCCAGTACTTC. This encodes CASSLWDRGGKTQYF. The variable domain in full, completed from reference TRBV5-4 and TRBJ2-5, reads ETGVTQSPTHLIKTRGQQVTLRCSSQSGHNTVSWYQQALGQGPQFIFQYYREEENGRGNFPPRFSGLQFPNYSSELNVNALELDDSALYLCASSLWDRGGKTQYFGPGTRLLVL.